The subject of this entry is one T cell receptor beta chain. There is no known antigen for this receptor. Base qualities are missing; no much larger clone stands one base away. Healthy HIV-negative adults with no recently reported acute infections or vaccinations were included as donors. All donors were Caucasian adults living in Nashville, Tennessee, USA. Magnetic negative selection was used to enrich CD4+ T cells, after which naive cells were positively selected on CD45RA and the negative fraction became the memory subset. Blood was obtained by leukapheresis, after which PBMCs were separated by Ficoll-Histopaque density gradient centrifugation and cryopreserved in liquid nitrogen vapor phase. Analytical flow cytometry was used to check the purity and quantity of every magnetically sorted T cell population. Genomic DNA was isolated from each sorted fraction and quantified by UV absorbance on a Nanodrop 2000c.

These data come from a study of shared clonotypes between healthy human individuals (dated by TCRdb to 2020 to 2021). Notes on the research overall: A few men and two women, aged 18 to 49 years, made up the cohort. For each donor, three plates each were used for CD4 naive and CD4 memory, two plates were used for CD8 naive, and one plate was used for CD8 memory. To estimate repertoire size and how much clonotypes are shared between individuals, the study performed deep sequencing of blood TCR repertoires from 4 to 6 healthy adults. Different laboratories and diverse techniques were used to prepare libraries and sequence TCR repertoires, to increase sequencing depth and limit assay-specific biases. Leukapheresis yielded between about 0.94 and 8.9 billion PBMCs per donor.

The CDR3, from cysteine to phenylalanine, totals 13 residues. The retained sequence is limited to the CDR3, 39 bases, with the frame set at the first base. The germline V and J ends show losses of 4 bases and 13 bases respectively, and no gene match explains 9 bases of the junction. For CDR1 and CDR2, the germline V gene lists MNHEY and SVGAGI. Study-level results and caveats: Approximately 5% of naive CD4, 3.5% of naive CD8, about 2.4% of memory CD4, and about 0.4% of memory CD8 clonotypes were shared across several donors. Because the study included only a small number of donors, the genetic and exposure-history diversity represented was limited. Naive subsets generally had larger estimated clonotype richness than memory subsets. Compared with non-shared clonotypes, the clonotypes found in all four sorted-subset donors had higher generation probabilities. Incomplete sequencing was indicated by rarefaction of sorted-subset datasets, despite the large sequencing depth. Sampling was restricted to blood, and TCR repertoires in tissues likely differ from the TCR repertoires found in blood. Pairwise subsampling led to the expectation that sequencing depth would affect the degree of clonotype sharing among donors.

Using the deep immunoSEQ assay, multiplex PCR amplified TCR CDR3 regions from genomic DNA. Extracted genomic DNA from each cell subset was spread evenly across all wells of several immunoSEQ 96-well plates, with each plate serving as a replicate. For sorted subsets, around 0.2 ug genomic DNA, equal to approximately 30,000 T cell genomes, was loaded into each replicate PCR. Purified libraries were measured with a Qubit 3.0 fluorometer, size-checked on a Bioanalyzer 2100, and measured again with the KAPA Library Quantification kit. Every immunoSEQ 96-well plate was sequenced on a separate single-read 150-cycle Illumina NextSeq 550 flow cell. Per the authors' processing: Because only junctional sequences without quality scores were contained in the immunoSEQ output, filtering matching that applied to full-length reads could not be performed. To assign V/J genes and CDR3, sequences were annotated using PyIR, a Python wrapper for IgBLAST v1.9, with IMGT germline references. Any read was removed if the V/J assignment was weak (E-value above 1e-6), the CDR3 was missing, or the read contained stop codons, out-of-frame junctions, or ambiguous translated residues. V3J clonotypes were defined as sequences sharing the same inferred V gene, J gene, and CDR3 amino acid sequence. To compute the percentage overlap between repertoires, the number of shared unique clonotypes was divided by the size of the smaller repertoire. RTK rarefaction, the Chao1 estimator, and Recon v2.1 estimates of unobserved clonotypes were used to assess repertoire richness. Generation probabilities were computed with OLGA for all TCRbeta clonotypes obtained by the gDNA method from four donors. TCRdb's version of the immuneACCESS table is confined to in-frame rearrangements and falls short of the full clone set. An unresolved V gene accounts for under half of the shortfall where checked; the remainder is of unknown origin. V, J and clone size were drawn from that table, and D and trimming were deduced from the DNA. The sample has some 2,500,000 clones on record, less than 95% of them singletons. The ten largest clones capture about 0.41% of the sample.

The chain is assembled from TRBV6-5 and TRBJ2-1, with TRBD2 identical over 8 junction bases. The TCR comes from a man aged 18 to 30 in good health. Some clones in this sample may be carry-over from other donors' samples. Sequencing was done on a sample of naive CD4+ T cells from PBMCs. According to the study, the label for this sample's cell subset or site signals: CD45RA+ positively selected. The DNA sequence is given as TGTGCCAGCAGTTTGAAGCGGGAGACGCTACAGTTCTTC. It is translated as CASSLKRETLQFF.